The following is a TCR beta chain sequence with its context. The CDR3 sequence is 15 residues long. The germline V and J ends were trimmed by 4 bases and 2 bases, with 14 bases remaining between them. Looked up from germline, CDR1 is SGHTS and CDR2 is YDEGEE. Libraries were prepared by immunoSEQ multiplex PCR; TCRdb keeps only in-frame clonotypes and omits some of them. The sample comprises a few hundred thousand clones, about 83% of which are singletons, and approximately 6.2% rests with the top ten. This record comes from a study of blood T cell repertoires in COVID-19. The chain links TRBV5-8 to TRBJ2-3; D is possibly TRBD1 (6 bases). What was sequenced was peripheral blood. The TCR was taken from a man aged 60 to 75 who had recovered from COVID-19. The CDR3: CASSPRGTPTDTQYF. Here the CDR3 DNA reads TGTGCCAGCAGCCCGAGGGGGACACCCACAGATACGCAGTATTTT.